This section outlines one TCR beta chain sequence together with its context. This clonotype was seen ten or more times. What this receptor recognizes is not known. Per-nucleotide qualities are absent, and no much larger clonotype sits a single base away. This record comes from a study of Graves' ophthalmopathy and Graves' hyperthyroidism (dated by TCRdb to the late 2010s). Regarding the complete study: Peripheral blood was collected at initial diagnosis, before any treatment. To tell Graves' ophthalmopathy apart from Graves' hyperthyroidism, and to predict which patients would progress to ophthalmopathy, the study relied on TCR beta repertoire signatures. In total, approximately 130 blood samples were TCR-sequenced: 43 ophthalmopathy, roughly 77 hyperthyroidism and about 17 hyperthyroidism-to-ophthalmopathy patients. To explore V-J signatures that separate ophthalmopathy from hyperthyroidism, a discovery set of approximately 100 patients was enrolled, consisting of approximately 45 with ophthalmopathy and 57 with stable hyperthyroidism. The independent validation cohort included 18 to 20 hyperthyroidism patients plus 17 patients who later progressed from hyperthyroidism to ophthalmopathy. In more than 5 hyperthyroidism patients, the T-cell repertoire of thyroid tissue was compared with the T-cell repertoire of blood. Following sample collection, hyperthyroidism patients were given methimazole at a starting dose of 30 mg daily, and ophthalmopathy patients were given high-dose intravenous methylprednisolone. The roughly 91 discovery patients were randomly split 7:3 into training and test sets. Results and caveats for the whole study, not just this receptor: Most of the expanded thyroid clonotypes with a frequency above 0.001 were also detected in blood, and it was suggested that the thyroid immune response may be reflected by blood repertoires. In cross-validation, the 13-signature model distinguished ophthalmopathy from stable hyperthyroidism with approximately 88% sensitivity and about 81% specificity, and in the test set the corresponding values were about 80% and 75%. In validation, the model predicted ophthalmopathy progression with over 60% sensitivity and roughly 72% specificity; fewer than 15 predicted patients were CT-confirmed with GO in a median of around 6.5 months. No statistical method was used to set the sample size in advance, and the investigators knew which group each participant was assigned to.

For repertoire sequencing, TCR beta CDR3 regions were amplified from RNA transcripts. The first round of RT-PCR was done with HTBI primers and the Qiagen OneStep RT-PCR kit, and was followed by a second round of multiplex PCR, then size selection and purification. The libraries underwent paired-end sequencing with 100 bp reads on an Illumina HiSeq2000. The source study handled its data this way. SOAPnuke was used to process the reads, throwing out any read that had adapters, had uncalled bases, had a mean Phred below 15, or lacked an exact constant-primer or identifier match. COPE v1.2.5 was used to merge the high-quality paired reads. Unique nucleotide sequences were defined as clonotypes and aligned to IMGT TRB V, D and J references using MiTCR v1.1. The analysis was limited to V-J combinations with a frequency above 0.0001, which together covered just over 98% of the repertoires. For each V-J combination, a TCR clonal expansion and chaos score was defined as the ratio of F50 clonal expansion to chaos observed in the TCRdist matrix. Welch's t-statistics and random forest were used to narrow the features down to over ten V-J combinations, which were then fed into a naive Bayes classifier. Thyroid-blood repertoire similarity was quantified with the Morisita-Horn index. Through fastp at Q25 and MiXCR, TCRdb rebuilt clones from the public reads, retaining in-frame beta chains. Rows matching on CDR3 protein sequence are summarized as one entry with the most common DNA and genes. The V and J calls follow TCRdb's processing rather than the paper's. This sample is represented by about 400,000 distinct CDR3 sequences; around a fifth of them were singletons. The ten top clones hold 2.5% to 3% of the sample.

Deletion took 2 bases off V and 0 bases off J, with a span of 8 bases between the germline ends. The CDR3 has 14 amino acids, counting the end cysteine and phenylalanine. Of the read, only the CDR3 DNA is kept; its 42 bases are in frame from base 1. CDR1 and CDR2 were assigned from the germline V gene as SGHTA and FQGNSA. Stable hyperthyroidism was defined as no progression to ophthalmopathy within 18 months of follow-up. Hyperthyroidism patients were newly diagnosed, were aged 18 to 65 years, and had a disease duration under 2 months. Patients with other autoimmune diseases, uncontrolled infections, pregnancy or lactation were excluded. Diagnosis relied on clinical symptoms, serum thyroxine, TRAb, thyroid ultrasound and orbital computed tomography. Using Ficoll-Paque density gradient centrifugation, PBMCs were isolated from 9.5 to 10 ml of fresh peripheral blood. Total RNA was extracted using Trizol reagent, and RNA quality was checked on an Agilent 2100 Bioanalyzer.

The clonotype originates from a woman under 30 with stable Graves' hyperthyroidism. Donor details come from another sample of the same person, matched by shared clones. This chain is built from TRBV7-2 and TRBJ2-7, and the D gene may be TRBD1, 5 bases matching. The material sequenced was peripheral blood. The CDR3: CASSLRQTSYEQYF. The DNA sequence is as follows: TGTGCCAGCAGCTTAAGACAGACCTCCTACGAGCAGTACTTC.